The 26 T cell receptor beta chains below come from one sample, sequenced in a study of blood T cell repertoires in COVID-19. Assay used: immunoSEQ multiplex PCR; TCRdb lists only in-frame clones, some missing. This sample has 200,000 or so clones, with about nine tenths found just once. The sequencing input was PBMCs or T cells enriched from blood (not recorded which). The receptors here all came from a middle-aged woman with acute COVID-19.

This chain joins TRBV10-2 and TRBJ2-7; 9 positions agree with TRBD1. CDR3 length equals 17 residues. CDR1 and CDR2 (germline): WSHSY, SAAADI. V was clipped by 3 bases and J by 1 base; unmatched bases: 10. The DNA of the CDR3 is TGCGCCAGCAGTGATGTAGGATCGGACAGGGGATCCTACGAGCAGTACTTC. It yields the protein CASSDVGSDRGSYEQYF.

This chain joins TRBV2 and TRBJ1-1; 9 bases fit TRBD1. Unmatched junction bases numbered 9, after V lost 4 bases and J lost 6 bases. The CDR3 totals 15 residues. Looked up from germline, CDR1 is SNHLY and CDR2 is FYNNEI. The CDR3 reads CASSGRTGAGAEAFF. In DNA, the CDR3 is TGTGCCAGCAGTGGTCGGACAGGGGCAGGGGCTGAAGCTTTCTTT.

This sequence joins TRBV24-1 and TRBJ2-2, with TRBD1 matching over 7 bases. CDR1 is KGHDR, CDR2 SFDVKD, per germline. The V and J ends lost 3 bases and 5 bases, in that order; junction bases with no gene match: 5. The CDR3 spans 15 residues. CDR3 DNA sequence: TGTGCCACCAGTGATACCCGACAGGGAACCGGGGAGCTGTTTTTT. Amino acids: CATSDTRQGTGELFF.

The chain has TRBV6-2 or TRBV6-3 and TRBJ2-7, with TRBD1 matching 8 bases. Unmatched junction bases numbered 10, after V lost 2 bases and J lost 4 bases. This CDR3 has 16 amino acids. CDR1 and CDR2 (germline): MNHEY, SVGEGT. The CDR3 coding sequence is TGTGCCAGCAGTTACCCGACAGGGGATGGGGAATACGAGCAGTACTTC. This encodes CASSYPTGDGEYEQYF.

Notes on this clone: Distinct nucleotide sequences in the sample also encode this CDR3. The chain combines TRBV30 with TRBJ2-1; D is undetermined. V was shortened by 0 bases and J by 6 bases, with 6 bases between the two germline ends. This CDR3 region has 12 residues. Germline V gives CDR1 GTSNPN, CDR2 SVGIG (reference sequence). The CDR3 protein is CAWSVSANEQFF. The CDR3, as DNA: TGTGCCTGGAGTGTAAGCGCCAATGAGCAGTTCTTC.

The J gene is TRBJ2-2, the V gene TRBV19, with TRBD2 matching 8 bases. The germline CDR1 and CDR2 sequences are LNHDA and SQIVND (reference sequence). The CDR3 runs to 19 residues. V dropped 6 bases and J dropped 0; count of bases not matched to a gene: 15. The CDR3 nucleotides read TGTGCCAGTAGCCCGCGGGGGGCCACCATTTTCGCGAACACCGGGGAGCTGTTTTTT. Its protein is CASSPRGATIFANTGELFF.

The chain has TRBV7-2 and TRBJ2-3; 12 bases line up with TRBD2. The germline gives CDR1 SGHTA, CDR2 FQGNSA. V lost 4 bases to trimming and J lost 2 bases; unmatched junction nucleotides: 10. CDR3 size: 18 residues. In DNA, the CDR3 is TGTGCCAGCAGCTCCAGCCTAGCGGGGGGGACCTTCACAGATACGCAGTATTTT. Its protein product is CASSSSLAGGTFTDTQYF.

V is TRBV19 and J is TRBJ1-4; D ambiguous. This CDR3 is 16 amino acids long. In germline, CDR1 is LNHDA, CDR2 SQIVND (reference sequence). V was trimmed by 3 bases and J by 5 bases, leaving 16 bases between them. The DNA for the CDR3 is TGTGCCAGTAGTATGGAGGACGGCAGATGGAATGAAAAACTGTTTTTT. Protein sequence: CASSMEDGRWNEKLFF.

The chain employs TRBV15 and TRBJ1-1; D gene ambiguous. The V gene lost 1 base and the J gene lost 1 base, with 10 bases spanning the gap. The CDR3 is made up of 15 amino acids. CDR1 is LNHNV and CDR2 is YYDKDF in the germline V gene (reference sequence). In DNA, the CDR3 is TGTGCCACCAGCAGAGTGGGCAGCTGGAACACTGAAGCTTTCTTT. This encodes CATSRVGSWNTEAFF. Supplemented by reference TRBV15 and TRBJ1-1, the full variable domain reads DAMVIQNPRYQVTQFGKPVTLSCSQTLNHNVMYWYQQKSSQAPKLLFHYYDKDFNNEADTPDNFQSRRPNTSFCFLDIRSPGLGDTAMYLCATSRVGSWNTEAFFGQGTRLTVV.

The CDR3 DNA reads as TGTGCCAGCAGCGTAGGGAGGGGGCAGGGAAGACCCATGAACACTGAAGCTTTCTTT. Protein product: CASSVGRGQGRPMNTEAFF. The J gene is TRBJ1-1, the V gene TRBV9; TRBD1 matches 7 bases. This CDR3 comprises 19 residues. Germline V gene sequence: CDR1 SGDLS, CDR2 YYNGEE. The J segment lost 0 bases and the V segment lost 0 bases, leaving 14 bases of the junction unmatched.

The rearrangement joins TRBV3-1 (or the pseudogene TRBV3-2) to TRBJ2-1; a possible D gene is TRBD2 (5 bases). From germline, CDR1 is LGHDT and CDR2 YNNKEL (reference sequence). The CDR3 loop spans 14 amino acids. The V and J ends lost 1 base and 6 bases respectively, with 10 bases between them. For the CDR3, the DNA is TGTGCCAGCAGCCAAGGTGGGAGAGGCAATGAGCAGTTCTTC. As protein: CASSQGGRGNEQFF.

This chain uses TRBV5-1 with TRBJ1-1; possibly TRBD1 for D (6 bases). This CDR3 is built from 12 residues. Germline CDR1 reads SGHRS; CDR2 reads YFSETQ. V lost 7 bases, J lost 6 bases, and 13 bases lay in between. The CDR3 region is CASSKWGPEAFF. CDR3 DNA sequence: TGCGCCAGCTCTAAGTGGGGGCCTGAAGCTTTCTTT.

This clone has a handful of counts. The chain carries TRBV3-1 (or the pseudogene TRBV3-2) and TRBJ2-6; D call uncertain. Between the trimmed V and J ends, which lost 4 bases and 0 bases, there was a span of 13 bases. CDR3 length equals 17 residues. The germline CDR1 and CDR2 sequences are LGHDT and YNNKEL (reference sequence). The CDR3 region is CASSRTQKASGANVLTF. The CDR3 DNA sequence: TGTGCCAGCAGCCGTACACAGAAAGCCTCTGGGGCCAACGTCCTGACTTTC.

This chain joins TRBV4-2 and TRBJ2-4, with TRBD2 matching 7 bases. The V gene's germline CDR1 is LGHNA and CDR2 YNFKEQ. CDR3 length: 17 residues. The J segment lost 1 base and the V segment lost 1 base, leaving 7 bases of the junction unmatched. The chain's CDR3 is CASSQGEGDGAKNIQYF. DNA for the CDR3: TGTGCCAGCAGCCAAGGGGAGGGAGATGGGGCCAAAAACATTCAGTACTTC.

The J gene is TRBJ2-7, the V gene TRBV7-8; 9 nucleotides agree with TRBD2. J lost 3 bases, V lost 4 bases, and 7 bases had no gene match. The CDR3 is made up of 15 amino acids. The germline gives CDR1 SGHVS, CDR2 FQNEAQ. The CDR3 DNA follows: TGTGCCAGCAGCTCTCAGAGGCGGGGGGGCTACGAGCAGTACTTC. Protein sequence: CASSSQRRGGYEQYF.

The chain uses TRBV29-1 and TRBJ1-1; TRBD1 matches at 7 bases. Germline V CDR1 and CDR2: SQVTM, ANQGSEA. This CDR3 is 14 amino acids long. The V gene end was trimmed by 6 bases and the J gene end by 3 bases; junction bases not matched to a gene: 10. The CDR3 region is CSVAEPGQHTEAFF. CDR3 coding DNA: TGCAGCGTGGCTGAGCCGGGACAGCACACTGAAGCTTTCTTT.

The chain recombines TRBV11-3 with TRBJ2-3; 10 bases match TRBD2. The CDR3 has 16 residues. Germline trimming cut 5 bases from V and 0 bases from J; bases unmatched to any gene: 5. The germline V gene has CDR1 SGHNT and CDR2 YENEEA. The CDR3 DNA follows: TGTGCCAGCAGCCCCCGGACTAGCGGAAGCACAGATACGCAGTATTTT. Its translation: CASSPRTSGSTDTQYF.

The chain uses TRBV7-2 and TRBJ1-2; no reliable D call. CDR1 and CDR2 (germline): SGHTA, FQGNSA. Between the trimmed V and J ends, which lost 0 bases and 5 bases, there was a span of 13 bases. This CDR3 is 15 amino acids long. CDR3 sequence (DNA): TGTGCCAGCAGCTTAGCGCAAGGAGATCTTTATGGCTACACCTTC. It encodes CASSLAQGDLYGYTF.

In DNA, the CDR3 is TGTGCCATCAGTGATACAGGGGGCGTACTGGGTGAAAAACTGTTTTTT. Encoded protein: CAISDTGGVLGEKLFF. The J gene is TRBJ1-4, the V gene TRBV10-3; 9 bases are shared with TRBD1. The CDR3 runs 16 residues. Per the germline V gene, CDR1 is ENHRY and CDR2 is SYGVKD. V was clipped by 3 bases and J by 7 bases; unmatched bases: 9.

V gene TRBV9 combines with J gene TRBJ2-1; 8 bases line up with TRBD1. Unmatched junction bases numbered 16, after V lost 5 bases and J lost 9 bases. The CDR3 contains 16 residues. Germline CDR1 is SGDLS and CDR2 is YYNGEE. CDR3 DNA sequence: TGTGCCAGCAGATTGGACAGGGATCTTACGTCGACTGAGCAGTTCTTC. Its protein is CASRLDRDLTSTEQFF.

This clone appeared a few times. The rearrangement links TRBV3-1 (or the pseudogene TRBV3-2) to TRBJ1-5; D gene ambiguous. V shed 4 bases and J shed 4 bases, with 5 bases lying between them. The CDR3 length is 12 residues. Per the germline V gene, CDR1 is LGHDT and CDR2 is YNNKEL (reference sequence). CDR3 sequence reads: CASSRENQPQHF. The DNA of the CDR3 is TGTGCCAGCAGCCGGGAGAATCAGCCCCAGCATTTT.

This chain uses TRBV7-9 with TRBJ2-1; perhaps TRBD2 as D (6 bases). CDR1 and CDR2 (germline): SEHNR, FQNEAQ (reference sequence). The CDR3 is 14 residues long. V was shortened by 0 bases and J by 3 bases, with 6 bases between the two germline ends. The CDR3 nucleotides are TGTGCCAGCAGCTTAGCGGGAGGCTACAATGAGCAGTTCTTC. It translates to CASSLAGGYNEQFF.

The CDR3 DNA reads TGTGCCAGCAGCCAACGGACAGGGCCTAATGAAAAACTGTTTTTT. Translation gives CASSQRTGPNEKLFF. The J gene is TRBJ1-4, the V gene TRBV7-2; 8 bases are a match to TRBD1. J lost 3 bases, V lost 5 bases, and 5 bases had no gene match. Germline values: CDR1 SGHTA, CDR2 FQGNSA. The CDR3 totals 15 residues. The complete variable domain, with remaining parts taken from reference TRBV7-2 and TRBJ1-4, reads GAGVSQSPSNKVTEKGKDVELRCDPISGHTALYWYRQSLGQGLEFLIYFQGNSAPDKSGLPSDRFSAERTGGSVSTLTIQRTQQEDSAVYLCASSQRTGPNEKLFFGSGTQLSVL.

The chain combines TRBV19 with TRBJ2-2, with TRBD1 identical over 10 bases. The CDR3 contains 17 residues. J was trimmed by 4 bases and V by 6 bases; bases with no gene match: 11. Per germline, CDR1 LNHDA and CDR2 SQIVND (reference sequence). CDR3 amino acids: CASRSRDRGRGTGELFF. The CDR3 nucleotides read TGTGCCAGTAGATCCAGGGACAGGGGACGAGGCACCGGGGAGCTGTTTTTT.

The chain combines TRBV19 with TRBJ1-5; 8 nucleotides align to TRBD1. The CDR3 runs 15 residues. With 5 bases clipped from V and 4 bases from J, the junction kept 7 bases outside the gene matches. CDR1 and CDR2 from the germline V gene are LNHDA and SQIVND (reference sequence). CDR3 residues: CASSDMTGENQPQHF. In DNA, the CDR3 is TGTGCCAGTAGTGATATGACAGGGGAGAATCAGCCCCAGCATTTT.

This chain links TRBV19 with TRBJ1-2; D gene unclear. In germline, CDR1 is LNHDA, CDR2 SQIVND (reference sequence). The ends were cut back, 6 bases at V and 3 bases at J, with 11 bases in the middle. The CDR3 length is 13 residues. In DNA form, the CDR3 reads TGTGCCAGTAGGGCGGGAATTGACTATGGCTACACCTTC. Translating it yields CASRAGIDYGYTF.